These 27 T cell receptor beta chains were sequenced from one sample in a study of Ad26.COV2.S vaccination and SARS-CoV-2 variants. Produced via immunoSEQ multiplex PCR; TCRdb's table is partial and in-frame only. The sample contains approximately 350,000 clones, roughly 80% of which appear only once. Treatment: over 15 received Ad26.COV2.S at low or high dose, single or two shots; about 5 received placebo; per-sample allocation not given. Sampling was performed 63 days after the first vaccine or placebo injection. The sequencing here drew on peripheral blood, taken in a trial of Ad26.COV2.S vaccine versus placebo. The source of these receptors is a person between 18 and 60 years old who received the Ad26.COV2.S COVID-19 vaccine or a placebo.

The chain carries TRBV18 and TRBJ1-6, with D hard to call. The V gene lost 1 base and the J gene lost 0 bases, with 7 bases spanning the gap. This CDR3 has 16 residues. Germline CDR1 KGHSH, CDR2 LQKENI. In DNA, the CDR3 is TGTGCCAGCTCACCACAAGCGAGCTCCTATAATTCACCCCTCCACTTT. Translated, it gives CASSPQASSYNSPLHF.

The genes are TRBV7-9 and TRBJ1-1; D gene ambiguous. The germline gives CDR1 SEHNR, CDR2 FQNEAQ (reference sequence). CDR3 size: 15 residues. V lost 1 base, J lost 1 base, and 10 bases lay in between. CDR3 loop: CASSLGLARNTEAFF. The CDR3 bases are TGTGCCAGCAGCTTAGGTTTGGCGAGGAACACTGAAGCTTTCTTT.

As for this clone: The junction departs from the called germline gene at one end, perhaps through a read error. Other DNA sequences of this sample code for an identical CDR3. The CDR3 loop is CASSLARNTEAFF. CDR3 DNA sequence: TGTGCCAGCAGCCTAGCCAGGAACACTGAAGCTTTCTTT. The chain carries TRBV7-9 and TRBJ1-1; the D is unclear. Per germline, CDR1 SEHNR and CDR2 FQNEAQ (reference sequence). The CDR3 spans 13 residues. The entire variable domain, with the rest obtained from reference TRBV7-9 and TRBJ1-1, is as follows: DTGVSQNPRHKITKRGQNVTFRCDPISEHNRLYWYRQTLGQGPEFLTYFQNEAQLEKSRLLSDRFSAERPKGSFSTLEIQRTEQGDSAMYLCASSLARNTEAFFGQGTRLTVV.

V usage is TRBV19 and J usage is TRBJ1-1, with D uncertain. CDR3 length equals 10 residues. Germline CDR1 reads LNHDA; CDR2 reads SQIVND (reference sequence). V lost 7 bases and J 10 bases, leaving 10 bases between the germline ends. The CDR3 bases are TGTGCCAGTATTGGGCTTGCAGCTTTCTTT. It is translated as CASIGLAAFF.

The rearrangement joins TRBV13 to TRBJ2-5, with a possible D match to TRBD2 (6 bases). Germline V gene lookup returns CDR1 PRHDT and CDR2 FYEKMQ (reference sequence). This CDR3 is 14 amino acids long. V gave up 1 base and J gave up 2 bases, with 8 bases separating them. CDR3 sequence reads: CASSLAGDQETQYF. CDR3 bases: TGTGCCAGCAGCTTAGCGGGGGATCAAGAGACCCAGTACTTC. The variable domain in full, with the rest retrieved from reference TRBV13 and TRBJ2-5, is AAGVIQSPRHLIKEKRETATLKCYPIPRHDTVYWYQQGPGQDPQFLISFYEKMQSDKGSIPDRFSAQQFSDYHSELNMSSLELGDSALYFCASSLAGDQETQYFGPGTRLLVL.

The V and J genes are TRBV7-9 and TRBJ1-6, with no clear D. With 3 bases removed from V and 7 bases from J, the gap between germline ends came to 7 bases. Germline V CDR1 and CDR2: SEHNR, FQNEAQ (reference sequence). There are 13 residues in the CDR3. In DNA form, the CDR3 reads TGTGCCAGCAGCTTGGGCCAAAATTCACCCCTCCACTTT. It is translated as CASSLGQNSPLHF.

The chain combines TRBV27 with TRBJ2-1; TRBD2 matches 7 bases. The germline V gene encodes CDR1 MNHEY and CDR2 SMNVEV (reference sequence). This CDR3 is built from 17 residues. With 4 bases clipped from V and 3 bases from J, the junction kept 12 bases outside the gene matches. This CDR3 reads CASSSRRLADNYNEQFF. In DNA form, the CDR3 reads TGTGCCAGCAGTTCCCGGCGACTAGCAGATAACTACAATGAGCAGTTCTTC.

The chain combines TRBV4-2 with TRBJ2-2; D unresolved. V lost 2 bases and J 6 bases, leaving 4 bases between the germline ends. This CDR3 comprises 12 residues. Germline loops: CDR1 LGHNA, CDR2 YNFKEQ. CDR3 nucleotides: TGTGCCAGCAGCCAACGTGCCGGGGAGCTGTTTTTT. It codes for CASSQRAGELFF.

DNA of the CDR3: TGTGCCAGCAGCTTGGGGGCCACCGGGGAGCTGTTTTTT. Its protein product is CASSLGATGELFF. The chain couples TRBV5-5 to TRBJ2-2; D gene unclear. The V end lost 0 bases, the J end lost 4 bases, and 4 bases lay between the germline ends. Germline CDR1 reads SGHKS; CDR2 reads YYEKEE (reference sequence). The CDR3 runs to 13 residues.

V gene TRBV11-3 combines with J gene TRBJ2-1; 7 nucleotides match TRBD2. Germline CDR1 SGHNT, CDR2 YENEEA. Trimming removed 3 bases from V and 1 base from J; junction bases left unmatched: 3. The CDR3 runs 15 residues. This CDR3 is CASSFGDYSYNEQFF. CDR3 nucleotides: TGTGCCAGCAGCTTTGGGGACTATTCCTACAATGAGCAGTTCTTC.

CDR3 coding DNA: TGTGCCAGCAGCCTTGTGCGACGGGAGACCCAGTACTTC. Translation: CASSLVRRETQYF. The chain combines TRBV3-1 (or the pseudogene TRBV3-2) with TRBJ2-5; D unclear. The V gene's germline CDR1 is LGHDT and CDR2 YNNKEL (reference sequence). CDR3 length: 13 residues. V was cut by 4 bases and J by 5 bases, with 11 bases left in between.

This rearrangement joins TRBV5-1 to TRBJ2-3; D is unclear. The V end was cut by 1 base, the J end by 2 bases, with 14 bases between. This CDR3 region has 16 residues. Per the germline V gene, CDR1 is SGHRS and CDR2 is YFSETQ. Here the CDR3 DNA reads TGCGCCAGCAGCTTGCTTGTGGGCCAAGACACAGATACGCAGTATTTT. Encoded protein: CASSLLVGQDTDTQYF. The whole variable domain, remainder taken from reference TRBV5-1 and TRBJ2-3, is KAGVTQTPRYLIKTRGQQVTLSCSPISGHRSVSWYQQTPGQGLQFLFEYFSETQRNKGNFPGRFSGRQFSNSRSEMNVSTLELGDSALYLCASSLLVGQDTDTQYFGPGTRLTVL.

J is TRBJ2-1 and V is TRBV2; no firm D call. Germline-derived CDR1 and CDR2 are SNHLY and FYNNEI. This CDR3 comprises 11 residues. The germline V and J ends were trimmed by 3 bases and 9 bases, with 6 bases remaining between them. The DNA of the CDR3 is TGTGCCAGCAGTGATTACCCTGAGCAGTTCTTC. This sequence encodes CASSDYPEQFF.

The chain is built from TRBV5-1 and TRBJ1-1; tentatively, D is TRBD1 (5 bases). The V end was cut by 5 bases, the J end by 8 bases, with 13 bases between. The germline V gene has CDR1 SGHRS and CDR2 YFSETQ. This CDR3 is 12 amino acids long. The CDR3 reads CASSPPGIEAFF. The CDR3 DNA reads TGCGCCAGCAGTCCCCCAGGGATCGAAGCTTTCTTT.

V gene TRBV7-2 combines with J gene TRBJ1-5, with D perhaps matching TRBD1 (6 bases). In germline, CDR1 is SGHTA, CDR2 FQGNSA. Trimming took 3 bases from V and 4 from J, leaving 7 bases between them. CDR3 length equals 13 residues. The CDR3 loop is CASSFRGNQPQHF. In DNA, the CDR3 is TGTGCCAGCAGCTTCAGGGGTAATCAGCCCCAGCATTTT.

The chain uses TRBV2 and TRBJ2-3, with a tentative D call TRBD2 (6 bases). CDR1 and CDR2 (germline): SNHLY, FYNNEI. V was trimmed by 5 bases and J by 1 base, leaving 7 bases between them. This CDR3 comprises 13 residues. CDR3 amino acids: CASSTGGTDTQYF. CDR3 in DNA: TGTGCCAGCAGTACGGGGGGCACAGATACGCAGTATTTT.

This chain joins TRBV30 and TRBJ1-1; TRBD1 is a possible D gene (5 bases). Germline V gene lookup returns CDR1 GTSNPN and CDR2 SVGIG (reference sequence). Trimming shortened V by 3 bases and J by 1 base, and 9 bases separated the two germline ends. CDR3 size: 13 residues. CDR3 coding DNA: TGTGCCTGGAGCCGCACAGGGAACACTGAAGCTTTCTTT. Its translation is CAWSRTGNTEAFF.

The V call is TRBV19, the J call TRBJ2-3; unclear D gene. The CDR3 has 11 residues. V gave up 3 bases and J gave up 5 bases, with 3 bases separating them. CDR1 and CDR2 from the germline V gene are LNHDA and SQIVND (reference sequence). DNA for the CDR3: TGTGCCAGTAGTATGAGAGATACGCAGTATTTT. Its protein product is CASSMRDTQYF.

This clone appeared a single time. The J gene is TRBJ2-5, the V gene TRBV19; no clear D. Trimming cost V 4 bases and J 5 bases, with 14 bases left between them. The germline CDR1 and CDR2 sequences are LNHDA and SQIVND (reference sequence). CDR3 size: 14 residues. DNA for the CDR3: TGTGCCAGTAGTACGCGGACGTCCGGGGAGACCCAGTACTTC. This encodes CASSTRTSGETQYF.

This clone appeared a few times. The chain is built from TRBV5-1 and TRBJ1-1; tentative D call: TRBD1 (6 bases). The CDR3 extends over 14 amino acids. Germline CDR1 is SGHRS and CDR2 is YFSETQ. The germline V and J ends were trimmed by 4 bases and 2 bases, with 12 bases remaining between them. The CDR3 here is CASSGTQGNTEAFF. Here the CDR3 DNA reads TGCGCCAGCAGCGGTACACAGGGTAACACTGAAGCTTTCTTT. The full variable domain, its missing parts supplied by reference TRBV5-1 and TRBJ1-1, is KAGVTQTPRYLIKTRGQQVTLSCSPISGHRSVSWYQQTPGQGLQFLFEYFSETQRNKGNFPGRFSGRQFSNSRSEMNVSTLELGDSALYLCASSGTQGNTEAFFGQGTRLTVV.

This clone was observed once. The chain couples TRBV11-3 to TRBJ2-2; D is possibly TRBD2 (5 bases). Looked up from germline, CDR1 is SGHNT and CDR2 is YENEEA. V was pared by 5 bases and J by 5 bases, with 15 bases between. The CDR3 runs to 15 residues. This CDR3 reads CASSPSGIQTGELFF. The CDR3 DNA sequence: TGTGCCAGCAGCCCCAGCGGAATCCAGACCGGGGAGCTGTTTTTT.

The CDR3 is CASSDPVNYGYTF. The DNA of the CDR3 is TGTGCCAGCAGTGATCCAGTTAACTATGGCTACACCTTC. The chain employs TRBV25-1 and TRBJ1-2; D is undetermined. Germline loops: CDR1 MGHDK, CDR2 SYGVNS. There are 13 residues in the CDR3. The V end was cut by 3 bases, the J end by 1 base, with 6 bases between.

This clone has only a few counts. This rearrangement joins TRBV7-2 to TRBJ2-7; a weak D match, TRBD2 (5 bases). CDR1 is SGHTA and CDR2 is FQGNSA in the germline V gene. The CDR3 spans 13 residues. The V and J ends lost 2 bases and 7 bases respectively, with 12 bases between them. The CDR3 loop reads CASSLPQRREQYF. The CDR3 DNA sequence: TGTGCCAGCAGCTTACCCCAAAGGAGGGAGCAGTACTTC.

The V call is TRBV5-5, the J call TRBJ1-3, with unresolved D. Germline values: CDR1 SGHKS, CDR2 YYEKEE (reference sequence). With 4 bases removed from V and 4 bases from J, the gap between germline ends came to 9 bases. The CDR3 runs 13 residues. The CDR3 nucleotides read TGTGCCAGCAGCCTATTACCGGGAAACACCATATATTTT. Translation gives CASSLLPGNTIYF.

The rearrangement joins TRBV5-6 to TRBJ1-1; 10 positions match TRBD1. V lost 5 bases, J lost 3 bases, and 10 bases stayed unmatched. CDR1 and CDR2 (germline): SGHDT, YYEEEE. CDR3 length equals 16 residues. CDR3 coding DNA: TGTGCCAGCAGTCTACGGCCGGGACAGGGGCACACTGAAGCTTTCTTT. Its protein is CASSLRPGQGHTEAFF.

This clone was seen just once. The chain is built from TRBV7-2 and TRBJ1-2, with D possibly being TRBD1 (5 bases). This CDR3 is built from 17 residues. Germline V gives CDR1 SGHTA, CDR2 FQGNSA. With 5 bases removed from V and 2 bases from J, the gap between germline ends came to 21 bases. For the CDR3, the DNA is TGTGCCAGCAGCCCCGGGCCAAACGGGGCTTTGAACTATGGCTACACCTTC. Translating it yields CASSPGPNGALNYGYTF.

This chain uses TRBV7-2 with TRBJ2-1; D unresolved. CDR1 and CDR2 (germline): SGHTA, FQGNSA. V shed 1 base and J shed 4 bases, with 8 bases lying between them. This CDR3 has 14 residues. CDR3 sequence (DNA): TGTGCCAGCAGCTTAGTATCAGCGTACAATGAGCAGTTCTTC. Translation: CASSLVSAYNEQFF.